This T cell receptor beta chain was obtained from a study of OX40 agonist ivuxolimab in advanced cancers. Prior autoimmune disease or systemic immunosuppression barred patients. Assay used: immunoSEQ multiplex PCR; TCRdb lists only in-frame clones, some missing. Found here are approximately 45,000 clones, 80% of them singletons; the top ten hold over 3.5%. Study-wide results and limits: The work left the antigen specificity of expanded peripheral T cells undetermined.

Comment on this clone: What it binds is not known.

The J segment lost 0 bases and the V segment lost 4 bases, leaving 3 bases of the junction unmatched. This CDR3 is 15 amino acids long. Germline CDR1 reads SGHDN; CDR2 reads FVKESK. The origin of this receptor is an adult with an advanced solid tumor such as melanoma, head and neck, liver or kidney cancer. The chain is built from TRBV14 and TRBJ2-3, with 8 positions matching TRBD2. The starting material was CD4+ or CD8+ T cells sorted from blood, obtained in a trial of the OX40 agonist ivuxolimab. The CDR3 loop is CASSPRTSSTDTQYF. DNA for the CDR3: TGTGCCAGCAGCCCACGGACTAGCAGCACAGATACGCAGTATTTT.